Listed below are T cell receptor beta chains from one sample, sequenced in a study of shared clonotypes between healthy human individuals. Profiling relied on immunoSEQ multiplex PCR, and the TCRdb table lists in-frame clones only, not all of them. This sample has some 1,100,000 clones, with 75% to 85% found just once. Source material: memory CD4+ T cells from PBMCs. These receptor sequences come from a man aged 18 to 35 in good health. Some clones in this sample may be carry-over from other donors' samples. The CDR3 runs from the conserved cysteine through the conserved F or W.

>TRBV29-1
CSVGFPGNTIYF
>TRBV6-1
CASAVLAGEANEQFF
>TRBV28
CASSYYRRGWQYF
>TRBV2
CASRWAGVDNEQFF
>TRBV29-1
CSVDGGQDTQYF
>TRBV19
CASSLRGGLTLSLQETQYF
>TRBV6-1
CASSVLGGSTGELFF
>TRBV6-5
CASRKGGSFHEQYF
>TRBV6-4
CASRPDRSSYEQYF
>TRBV15
CATSRDLGLIGGTEAFF
>TRBV7-2
CASTNLGQPTDTQYF
>TRBV5-1
CASRSTPGGNQPQHF
>TRBV7-8
CASSLEPTVWYEQYF
>TRBV6-5
CASIGDGSYEQYF
>TRBV5-4
CASSFQGNYGYTF
>TRBV15
CATSRAWTSGSREQYF
>TRBV5-6
CASSPGTVTGRTQYF
>TRBV10-1
CATRALMNTEAFF
>TRBV9
CASSVEGRLGETQYF
>TRBV27
CASSLTRELMVEYF
>TRBV11-3
CASSRGGGLGNTEAFF
>TRBV6-6
CASSSGQGDNQPQHF
>TRBV6-1
CASSERWGETQYF
>TRBV28
CASSTRDRRNQPQHF
>TRBV12-5
CASGQGGTEAFF
>TRBV6-1
CATSRKRVGHEQYF
>TRBV13
CASTIGASGNRAPEQYF